One and the same sample provided the 20 T cell receptor beta chains below, sequenced in a study of blood T cells in healthy people across ages. A sample-barcoded 5' primer and a J-beta primer mix were used in a second PCR of about 7 to 12 cycles. From the 5' RACE reads, TCRdb called clonotypes with MiXCR, one entry per CDR3 protein. The sample has 1.5 million to 2 million distinct CDR3 sequences; 28% are singletons. Sequenced material: blood. These receptors were collected from a woman aged 25-40 years in good health.

This clonotype was picked up many times. V is TRBV24-1 and J is TRBJ2-7; no clear D. With 9 bases removed from V and 3 bases from J, the gap between germline ends came to 23 bases. Germline loops: CDR1 KGHDR, CDR2 SFDVKD. CDR3 length: 16 residues. The CDR3 coding sequence is TGTGCCACCTCCCACCCGTTAGACACGCAGATCTACGAGCAGTACTTC. This codes for CATSHPLDTQIYEQYF.

This clonotype was seen just once. The chain combines TRBV2 with TRBJ2-5, with 9 nucleotides matching TRBD1. The J call is in doubt because the DNA end fits TRBJ2-7 better. CDR1 and CDR2 (germline): SNHLY, FYNNEI. The CDR3 is made up of 13 amino acids. This chain's CDR3 is CASNRDRAYEQYF. DNA of the CDR3: TGTGCCAGCAATAGGGACAGGGCCTACGAGCAGTACTTC.

This clonotype has at least ten counts. CDR3 amino acids: CSAQTSPSYEQYF. The CDR3 nucleotides read TGCAGTGCTCAGACATCTCCCTCCTACGAGCAGTACTTC. The chain couples TRBV20-1 to TRBJ2-7; D is undetermined. The CDR3 contains 13 residues. Germline V gene data show CDR1 as DFQATT and CDR2 as SNEGSKA (reference sequence). Trimming pared 5 bases from V and 0 bases from J, leaving 11 bases between.

Comment on this clonotype: Germline and junction disagree at one end, which may indicate a read error. The chain has TRBV24-1 and TRBJ2-2, with 8 bases lining up with TRBD2. The CDR3 spans 14 residues. From germline, CDR1 is KGHDR and CDR2 SFDVKD. CDR3 sequence reads: CATSGTRDTGERFF. The DNA of the CDR3 is TGTGCCACCAGCGGGACTAGAGACACCGGGGAGCGGTTTTTT.

This clonotype showed up many times. An end of the junction differs from the germline gene, which may be a read error. The chain joins TRBV3-1 to TRBJ2-7; 9 nucleotides align to TRBD1. The CDR3 has 15 amino acids. Germline loops: CDR1 LGHDT, CDR2 YNNKEL (reference sequence). DNA of the CDR3: TGCGCCAGCAGCCACCCGGGACAGGGAACCTACGAGCAGTACTTC. Residues: CASSHPGQGTYEQYF.

The V call is TRBV20-1, the J call TRBJ2-5, with D unresolved. The CDR3 has 15 amino acids. The V and J ends lost 1 base and 1 base respectively, with 13 bases between them. Per the germline V gene, CDR1 is DFQATT and CDR2 is SNEGSKA (reference sequence). In DNA form, the CDR3 reads TGCAGTGCTAGAGTATCGCGGCAGCTCCAAGAGACCCAGTACTTC. Residues: CSARVSRQLQETQYF.

This clonotype was observed many times. The chain carries TRBV20-1 and TRBJ2-5; 8 positions agree with TRBD2. Germline-derived CDR1 and CDR2 are DFQATT and SNEGSKA (reference sequence). The CDR3 runs 15 residues. Losses at the gene ends were 6 bases for V and 7 bases for J; bases not matched to a gene: 16. The CDR3 here is CSADSRGVAGGTQYF. The DNA for the CDR3 is TGCAGTGCGGATTCGCGGGGGGTCGCCGGGGGGACCCAGTACTTC.

The J gene is TRBJ1-1, the V gene TRBV27; D is unclear. Trimming took 6 bases from V and 1 from J, leaving 15 bases between them. Germline loops: CDR1 MNHEY, CDR2 SMNVEV (reference sequence). The CDR3 sequence is 15 residues long. The DNA of the CDR3 is TGTGCCAGCAGATCCCCTCGGGGAACGAACACTGAAGCTTTCTTT. As protein: CASRSPRGTNTEAFF.

The rearrangement uses TRBV7-2 and TRBJ2-1; 10 bases are a match to TRBD1. This CDR3 region has 16 residues. Trimming took 5 bases from V and 6 from J; bases not matched to a gene: 10. Germline-derived CDR1 and CDR2 are SGHTA and FQGNSA. The CDR3 is CASSRPGGQGSNEQFF. In DNA form, the CDR3 reads TGTGCCAGCAGCCGGCCGGGGGGACAGGGGTCCAATGAGCAGTTCTTC.

The table lists this clonotype with a few counts. This rearrangement joins TRBV7-3 to TRBJ2-1; perhaps TRBD1 as D (5 bases). This CDR3 is built from 13 residues. Germline V gene data show CDR1 as SGHTA and CDR2 as FQGTGA. The V and J ends lost 1 base and 10 bases respectively, with 11 bases between them. Here the CDR3 DNA reads TGTGCCAGCAGCTTAAGACAGTCTCGGGAGCAGTTCTTC. This codes for CASSLRQSREQFF.

This clonotype was counted between two and nine times. The chain couples TRBV30 to TRBJ1-1; D call uncertain. Per the germline V gene, CDR1 is GTSNPN and CDR2 is SVGIG (reference sequence). The CDR3 covers 14 residues. V was clipped by 0 bases and J by 2 bases, with 10 bases between them. CDR3 region: CAWSVSRRNTEAFF. The CDR3 bases are TGTGCCTGGAGTGTAAGTCGGAGAAACACTGAAGCTTTCTTT.

Only a few counts were recorded for this clonotype. The chain combines TRBV27 with TRBJ2-5; 7 bases agree with TRBD2. CDR1 and CDR2 (germline): MNHEY, SMNVEV (reference sequence). The CDR3 spans 15 residues. Unmatched junction bases numbered 13, after V lost 6 bases and J lost 6 bases. This chain's CDR3 is CASRDQGLDGQTQYF. CDR3 nucleotides: TGTGCCAGCAGGGACCAAGGACTAGATGGGCAGACCCAGTACTTC.

About this clonotype: One end of the junction fails to match germline, which may point to a read error. V usage is TRBV5-1 and J usage is TRBJ2-7; D is unresolved. The CDR3 length is 14 residues. Germline loops: CDR1 SGHRS, CDR2 YFSETQ. DNA of the CDR3: TGCGCCAGCAGTATGACCGACACTTTAGTCGAGCGGTACTTC. It encodes CASSMTDTLVERYF.

This clonotype was counted a few times. V is TRBV5-6 and J is TRBJ1-1; 7 bases are shared with TRBD1. The germline V gene encodes CDR1 SGHDT and CDR2 YYEEEE. The CDR3 length is 14 residues. V lost 0 bases to trimming and J lost 4 bases; unmatched junction nucleotides: 3. CDR3 nucleotides: TGTGCCAGCAGCTTGGGGAACAGGGGCACTGAAGCTTTCTTT. Its protein product is CASSLGNRGTEAFF.

In this sample, this clonotype turned up a few times. The chain recombines TRBV28 with TRBJ1-2; 7 bases align to TRBD1. CDR3 size: 14 residues. The junction had 10 bases not matched to a gene; V was cut back by 3 bases and J by 9 bases. Germline CDR1 reads MDHEN; CDR2 reads SYDVKM. Written as DNA, the CDR3 is TGTGCCAGCAGTTTCCGCGACAGGGTTTTTTGCTACACCTTC. Encoded protein: CASSFRDRVFCYTF.

This chain joins TRBV20-1 and TRBJ1-6; 8 nucleotides match TRBD1. Germline CDR1 reads DFQATT; CDR2 reads SNEGSKA (reference sequence). This CDR3 comprises 16 residues. V trimming: 0 bases; J trimming: 6 bases; junction bases outside the gene matches: 7. The CDR3: CSARDIRDRGNSPLHF. Written as DNA, the CDR3 is TGCAGTGCTAGAGATATCCGTGACAGGGGTAATTCACCCCTCCACTTT.

This clonotype was seen just once. The chain carries TRBV10-3 and TRBJ2-7; tentatively, D is TRBD1 (6 bases). V lost 10 bases, J lost 2 bases, and 15 bases lay in between. Germline values: CDR1 ENHRY, CDR2 SYGVKD. The length of the CDR3 is 13 residues. CDR3 DNA sequence: TGTGCCACCCGAAGGACAGATACCTACGAGCAGTACTTC. This gives the protein CATRRTDTYEQYF.

The chain joins TRBV20-1 to TRBJ2-3; D call uncertain. V was shortened by 1 base and J by 2 bases, with 13 bases between the two germline ends. The CDR3 loop spans 15 amino acids. The germline V gene has CDR1 DFQATT and CDR2 SNEGSKA (reference sequence). The CDR3 bases are TGCAGTGCTAGAGGGGGTAGATTGGTCACAGATACGCAGTATTTT. It codes for CSARGGRLVTDTQYF.

In its sample, this clonotype was seen many times. The CDR3 bases are TGTGCCAGCAGCGAGACAGGGTTAGGCTACACCTTC. Residues: CASSETGLGYTF. The chain employs TRBV7-2 and TRBJ1-2; 7 nucleotides align to TRBD1. This CDR3 spans 12 amino acids. V lost 5 bases, J lost 8 bases, and 5 bases stayed unmatched. Germline V gene sequence: CDR1 SGHTA, CDR2 FQGNSA.

The chain has TRBV21-1 and TRBJ2-7; TRBD1, as called in the table, went unchecked against the DNA. TRBV21-1 is a pseudogene. This CDR3 has 16 residues. The CDR3 DNA reads as TGTGCCAGCAGCAAAGTCGGCGAGACAGGGGGCTACGAGCAGTACTTC. Its translation: CASSKVGETGGYEQYF.